Listed below are T cell receptor beta chains from one sample, sequenced in a study of blood T cell repertoires in COVID-19. Some clones are missing from TCRdb's copy, which holds only in-frame ones; the method was immunoSEQ multiplex PCR. The sample contains tens of thousands of clones, approximately 92% of which appear only once. Sequencing was performed on peripheral blood. These receptors all stem from a woman over 75 with acute or convalescent COVID-19. CDR3s include the opening cysteine and the closing phenylalanine or tryptophan. Fields, in order: CDR3 length, D gene, J gene, V gene, clone size, CDR3 protein, CDR3 DNA. The D gene is left open where the match is weak. The size entry is marked missing in some rows and otherwise reads once, few, many or a size class.

>16|.|TRBJ1-3|TRBV7-5|.
CVRSLVDGQGENTIYF
TGTGTCAGAAGCTTAGTAGATGGACAGGGGGAAAACACCATATATTTT
>13|.|TRBJ1-2|TRBV2|.
CASSVGGRYGYTF
TGTGCCAGCAGTGTGGGGGGACGATATGGCTACACCTTC
>15|.|TRBJ1-4|TRBV28|.
CASRADRPSNEKLFF
TGTGCCAGCAGAGCCGACAGGCCCTCTAATGAAAAACTGTTTTTT
>16|.|TRBJ1-4|TRBV5-1|.
CASSLSISSTNEKLFF
TGCGCCAGCAGCTTGAGCATCTCTTCAACTAATGAAAAACTGTTTTTT
>12|.|TRBJ1-1|TRBV6-5|.
CASTERRGEAFF
TGTGCCAGCACCGAACGCCGAGGAGAAGCTTTCTTT
>15|.|TRBJ1-3|TRBV10-3|.
CAISPLQGSGNTIYF
TGTGCCATCTCCCCTTTACAGGGTTCTGGAAACACCATATATTTT
>16|.|TRBJ2-6|TRBV19|.
CASSIVTGVGANVLTF
TGTGCCAGTAGTATAGTGACGGGGGTTGGGGCCAACGTCCTGACTTTC
>16|.|TRBJ2-2|TRBV28|once
CASSLLRGYGTGELFF
TGTGCCAGCAGTTTATTGAGGGGGTACGGCACCGGGGAGCTGTTTTTT
>14|.|TRBJ2-7|TRBV10-3|.
CAISESSRGYEQYF
TGTGCCATCAGTGAGTCGTCTAGGGGCTACGAGCAGTACTTC
>17|TRBD2|TRBJ2-5|TRBV24-1|.
CATSDSGLAGGQETQYF
TGTGCCACCAGTGATTCGGGACTAGCGGGGGGACAAGAGACCCAGTACTTC
>13|.|TRBJ2-2|TRBV11-2|.
CASTLPGSGELFF
TGTGCCAGCACCTTGCCGGGGTCCGGGGAGCTGTTTTTT
>14|.|TRBJ1-6|TRBV5-4|.
CASSLDRHNSPLHF
TGTGCCAGCAGCTTGGACAGACATAATTCACCCCTCCACTTT
>16|.|TRBJ1-4|TRBV24-1|.
CATSARGGGQDEKLFF
TGTGCCACCAGTGCCCGCGGCGGGGGGCAGGATGAAAAACTGTTTTTT
>18|TRBD2|TRBJ2-3|TRBV7-2|.
CASSLVTSGGVRTDTQYF
TGTGCCAGCAGCTTAGTGACTAGCGGGGGGGTGCGCACAGATACGCAGTATTTT
>15|TRBD2|TRBJ2-5|TRBV4-2|.
CASSQDRGVPETQYF
TGTGCCAGCAGCCAAGACCGGGGGGTGCCGGAGACCCAGTACTTC
>20|TRBD1|TRBJ1-3|TRBV5-8|.
CASSLENLGTGGLSGNTIYF
TGTGCCAGCAGCTTGGAGAACTTGGGGACAGGGGGCCTCTCTGGAAACACCATATATTTT
>13|.|TRBJ2-7|TRBV19|few
CASQDHSDYEQYF
TGTGCCAGTCAAGATCATAGCGACTACGAGCAGTACTTC
>15|.|TRBJ2-1|TRBV10-2|.
CASSESGLSYNEQFF
TGCGCCAGCAGTGAGTCTGGACTTTCCTACAATGAGCAGTTCTTC
>14|.|TRBJ2-7|TRBV3-1/TRBV3-2|.
CASSQDPGFNEQYF
TGTGCCAGCAGCCAAGATCCGGGGTTCAACGAGCAGTACTTC
>18|TRBD2|TRBJ2-2|TRBV3-1/TRBV3-2|.
CASSHPGLAGGRGGELFF
TGTGCCAGCAGCCACCCCGGACTAGCGGGGGGGCGAGGCGGGGAGCTGTTTTTT
>14|TRBD1|TRBJ1-2|TRBV2|.
CASRPGQGVYGYTF
TGTGCCAGCAGACCGGGACAGGGGGTTTATGGCTACACCTTC
>13|.|TRBJ1-1|TRBV25-1|.
CASTYSGNTEAFF
TGTGCCAGCACCTACAGTGGGAACACTGAAGCTTTCTTT
>15|TRBD2|TRBJ2-7|TRBV6-5|once
CASSIGTSSSYEQYF
TGTGCCAGCAGTATTGGGACTAGCTCTTCCTACGAGCAGTACTTC
>14|TRBD1|TRBJ2-7|TRBV5-1|.
CASSPRTGPYEQYF
TGCGCCAGCAGCCCTAGGACAGGCCCCTACGAGCAGTACTTC
>18|TRBD2|TRBJ2-1|TRBV27|once
CASSPTNPSGRLGNEQFF
TGTGCCAGCAGCCCGACTAATCCTAGCGGGAGGCTGGGGAATGAGCAGTTCTTC
>17|TRBD2|TRBJ2-1|TRBV4-1|.
CASSLREEAASYNEQFF
TGCGCCAGCAGCCTACGGGAGGAAGCCGCCTCCTACAATGAGCAGTTCTTC
>11|.|TRBJ1-1|TRBV3-1/TRBV3-2|.
CASSQGAGAFF
TGTGCCAGCAGCCAAGGGGCGGGAGCTTTCTTT
>14|TRBD1|TRBJ1-2|TRBV28|once
CASSPGTGSYGYTF
TGTGCCAGCAGTCCTGGGACAGGCAGCTATGGCTACACCTTC
>15|TRBD1|TRBJ1-2|TRBV3-1/TRBV3-2|few
CASSQDAGGSYGYTF
TGTGCCAGCAGCCAAGATGCAGGGGGATCCTATGGCTACACCTTC
>18|TRBD1|TRBJ2-2|TRBV5-1|.
CASSLHFTGTANTGELFF
TGCGCCAGCAGCCTTCACTTTACCGGGACAGCGAACACCGGGGAGCTGTTTTTT
>14|TRBD1|TRBJ1-1|TRBV19|.
CASSIGTGLTEAFF
TGTGCCAGTAGTATAGGGACAGGGTTGACTGAAGCTTTCTTT
>15|.|TRBJ2-7|TRBV19|.
CASSITWESSYEQYF
TGTGCCAGTAGTATTACGTGGGAGTCCTCCTACGAGCAGTACTTC
>14|TRBD2|TRBJ2-7|TRBV19|.
CASSGLAEPYEQYF
TGTGCCAGTAGCGGACTAGCGGAGCCCTACGAGCAGTACTTC
>14|TRBD1|TRBJ2-7|TRBV6-6|.
CASTPGQGSYEQYF
TGTGCCAGCACTCCGGGACAGGGGTCTTACGAGCAGTACTTC
>14|TRBD1|TRBJ1-1|TRBV10-3|once
CAISQDRGNTEAFF
TGTGCCATCAGTCAGGACAGGGGGAACACTGAAGCTTTCTTT
>15|TRBD2|TRBJ2-7|TRBV6-6|.
CASRQLAGGPYEQYF
TGTGCCAGCAGGCAACTAGCGGGAGGCCCCTACGAGCAGTACTTC
>16|TRBD1|TRBJ1-6|TRBV7-2|.
CASSSAGTANNSPLHF
TGTGCCAGCAGCTCCGCCGGGACAGCTAATAATTCACCCCTCCACTTT
>18|TRBD1|TRBJ1-4|TRBV9|.
CASSSSGTGARVVEKLFF
TGTGCCAGCAGCTCATCCGGGACAGGGGCCCGGGTGGTCGAAAAACTGTTTTTT
>14|.|TRBJ1-5|TRBV6-2/TRBV6-3|few
CASSYDGLQQPQHF
TGTGCCAGCAGTTACGACGGATTACAGCAGCCCCAGCATTTT
>13|TRBD1|TRBJ1-6|TRBV7-2|.
CASSFFTTGAPHF
TGTGCCAGCAGCTTCTTTACGACAGGGGCCCCCCACTTT
>15|.|TRBJ1-4|TRBV4-1|.
CASSRLQGWGEKLFF
TGCGCCAGCAGCCGACTACAGGGTTGGGGTGAAAAACTGTTTTTT